This entry describes one TCR beta chain. What it binds is unknown. This CDR3 is built from 15 residues. Germline values: CDR1 SEHNR, CDR2 FQNEAQ (reference sequence). 5'RACE template switching with UMIs produced the TCR beta cDNA. TCRdb re-called the 5' RACE reads, yielding one record per CDR3 amino acid sequence without DNA. Seen in this sample are roughly 420,000 distinct CDR3 sequences; the ten most common clones hold roughly 7.2%. The data belong to a study of T cells expressing NK-cell markers. About the research overall: Seropositivity for HCMV was found in seven of the eight sequenced donors, with one seronegative.

Regarding the study as a whole: Whether expanded NKG2C+ T cell clones were HCMV specific stayed uncertain. More than five donors showed dominant NKG2C+ clonotypes comprising about 1.0-7.0% of their CD8+ T cells.

The clonotype was recovered from a woman between 18 and 70 years old in good health. The sequenced sample was blood T cells: a sorted CD56 or NKG2C T cell subset, CD4+ or CD8+ T cells, or bulk PBMC T cells (not recorded which). This chain links TRBV7-9 with TRBJ2-7; TCRdb's D call, TRBD2, is unchecked because there is no DNA. The CDR3 spells CASSLSGRAFSEPYF.